A selection of T cell receptor beta chains follows, all from one sample in a study of T-cell reconstitution after alpha-beta-depleted transplantation in children. TCRdb re-derived calls from the PCR reads in MiXCR, one entry per CDR3 protein. The repertoire includes 900,000 or so distinct CDR3 sequences, roughly 15% of them detected once, and around 5.3% sits in the top ten. Material: PBMCs, mostly from graft donor cells, obtained 360 days after TCRalphabeta/CD19-depleted stem cell transplant. The receptor set was obtained from a male patient between 10 and 17 years old who had a stem cell transplant for acute lymphoblastic leukemia, so the T cells may come from the graft donor. CDR3s include the opening cysteine and the closing phenylalanine or tryptophan. The D gene is left open where the match is weak. Clone size is stated in some rows and not others, as once, few, many or a class when expanded.

abundance: NA
v_gene: TRBV4-1
d_gene: NA
j_gene: TRBJ2-7
CDR3aa: CASSFSGSPLYEQYF
CDR3nt: TGCGCCAGCAGCTTTAGCGGCAGTCCCCTCTACGAGCAGTACTTC

abundance: few
v_gene: TRBV10-2
d_gene: NA
j_gene: TRBJ1-2
CDR3aa: CASKMVSFDGGYTF
CDR3nt: TGCGCCAGCAAAATGGTCTCGTTCGACGGTGGCTACACCTTC

abundance: NA
v_gene: TRBV7-2
d_gene: TRBD2
j_gene: TRBJ2-7
CDR3aa: CASSPVAGGFYEQYF
CDR3nt: TGTGCCAGCAGCCCCGTAGCGGGAGGATTTTACGAGCAGTACTTC

abundance: few
v_gene: TRBV3-1
d_gene: NA
j_gene: TRBJ2-5
CDR3aa: CASSQEPNRETQYF
CDR3nt: TGTGCCAGCAGCCAAGAACCTAATAGGGAGACCCAGTACTTC

abundance: few
v_gene: TRBV11-2
d_gene: NA
j_gene: TRBJ2-7
CDR3aa: CASSPTMDQQYF
CDR3nt: TGTGCCAGCAGCCCGACGATGGACCAGCAGTACTTC

abundance: few
v_gene: TRBV20-1
d_gene: TRBD2
j_gene: TRBJ2-3
CDR3aa: CSATPAGTSGTTQYF
CDR3nt: TGCAGTGCTACCCCAGCCGGGACTAGCGGGACTACGCAGTATTTT

abundance: few
v_gene: TRBV4-1
d_gene: NA
j_gene: TRBJ2-1
CDR3aa: CASSHLPGTVNNEQFF
CDR3nt: TGCGCCAGCAGCCACCTCCCAGGGACGGTGAACAATGAGCAGTTCTTC

abundance: NA
v_gene: TRBV20-1
d_gene: TRBD1
j_gene: TRBJ2-3
CDR3aa: CSADLHRGTDTQYF
CDR3nt: TGCAGTGCCGATCTTCACAGGGGAACAGATACGCAGTATTTT

abundance: few
v_gene: TRBV11-2
d_gene: TRBD2
j_gene: TRBJ2-1
CDR3aa: CASSLGPLLAGADNEQFF
CDR3nt: TGTGCCAGCAGCTTAGGCCCTCTACTAGCGGGAGCCGACAATGAGCAGTTCTTC

abundance: NA
v_gene: TRBV11-2
d_gene: NA
j_gene: TRBJ2-3
CDR3aa: CASSLFGMGGPSATDTQYF
CDR3nt: TGTGCCAGCAGTCTTTTTGGTATGGGGGGTCCCTCCGCGACAGATACGCAGTATTTT

abundance: NA
v_gene: TRBV29-1
d_gene: TRBD1
j_gene: TRBJ2-1
CDR3aa: CSVEDWGQGVNEQFF
CDR3nt: TGCAGCGTTGAAGATTGGGGACAGGGAGTAAATGAGCAGTTCTTC

abundance: many
v_gene: TRBV10-3
d_gene: NA
j_gene: TRBJ2-1
CDR3aa: CAISESEARLGEQFF
CDR3nt: TGTGCCATCAGTGAGTCCGAGGCCCGCCTGGGTGAGCAGTTCTTC

abundance: few
v_gene: TRBV12-5
d_gene: NA
j_gene: TRBJ1-5
CDR3aa: CASGLVPSNRAPNQPQHF
CDR3nt: TGTGCTAGTGGTTTGGTGCCTTCAAACAGGGCACCTAATCAGCCCCAGCATTTT

abundance: few
v_gene: TRBV28
d_gene: NA
j_gene: TRBJ2-7
CDR3aa: CASSPVGGYSSYEQYF
CDR3nt: TGTGCCAGCAGCCCTGTAGGTGGCTACTCCTCCTACGAGCAGTACTTC

abundance: few
v_gene: TRBV5-1
d_gene: NA
j_gene: TRBJ2-7
CDR3aa: CASSHGAGTYEQYF
CDR3nt: TGCGCCAGCAGCCACGGAGCGGGCACGTACGAGCAGTACTTC

abundance: NA
v_gene: TRBV20-1
d_gene: TRBD1
j_gene: TRBJ1-1
CDR3aa: CSARDLTGATEAFF
CDR3nt: TGCAGTGCTAGAGATCTGACAGGGGCCACTGAAGCTTTCTTT

abundance: NA
v_gene: TRBV6-1
d_gene: TRBD2
j_gene: TRBJ2-1
CDR3aa: CASSEGGLANEQGEQFF
CDR3nt: TGTGCCAGCAGTGAAGGAGGACTAGCTAACGAGCAGGGAGAGCAGTTCTTC

abundance: few
v_gene: TRBV5-1
d_gene: NA
j_gene: TRBJ2-7
CDR3aa: CASSLAGGGPSYEQYF
CDR3nt: TGCGCCAGCAGCTTGGCAGGGGGAGGGCCCTCGTACGAGCAGTACTTC

abundance: NA
v_gene: TRBV6-2/TRBV6-3
d_gene: NA
j_gene: TRBJ2-1
CDR3aa: CASSYRGLRWENEQFF
CDR3nt: TGTGCCAGCAGTTACCGGGGACTTCGGTGGGAAAATGAGCAGTTCTTC

abundance: NA
v_gene: TRBV4-1
d_gene: NA
j_gene: TRBJ1-1
CDR3aa: CASSPLGDYPGGETEAFF
CDR3nt: TGCGCCAGCAGCCCCCTCGGGGACTACCCAGGAGGGGAGACTGAAGCTTTCTTT

abundance: NA
v_gene: TRBV7-9
d_gene: NA
j_gene: TRBJ2-7
CDR3aa: CASSLGGTIGKGYF
CDR3nt: TGTGCCAGCAGCTTAGGAGGGACCATTGGAAAGGGGTACTTC

abundance: few
v_gene: TRBV29-1
d_gene: TRBD1
j_gene: TRBJ1-4
CDR3aa: CSVLGQSNEKLFF
CDR3nt: TGCAGCGTTTTGGGACAGTCTAATGAAAAACTGTTTTTT

abundance: NA
v_gene: TRBV6-5
d_gene: NA
j_gene: TRBJ1-4
CDR3aa: CASSYSKGSHEKLFF
CDR3nt: TGTGCCAGCAGTTACTCGAAAGGGTCTCATGAAAAACTGTTTTTT

abundance: NA
v_gene: TRBV7-3
d_gene: TRBD2
j_gene: TRBJ2-1
CDR3aa: CASSSSGTIYNEQFF
CDR3nt: TGTGCCAGCAGCTCTAGCGGCACAATTTACAATGAGCAGTTCTTC

abundance: NA
v_gene: TRBV5-1
d_gene: NA
j_gene: TRBJ2-3
CDR3aa: CASSPGAPTTDTQYF
CDR3nt: TGCGCCAGCAGCCCCGGCGCACCGACCACAGATACGCAGTATTTT

abundance: NA
v_gene: TRBV4-1
d_gene: NA
j_gene: TRBJ2-7
CDR3aa: CASSQDFLLAVSSYEQYF
CDR3nt: TGCGCCAGCAGCCAAGATTTCCTGCTAGCTGTCAGCTCCTACGAGCAGTACTTC

abundance: NA
v_gene: TRBV24-1
d_gene: NA
j_gene: TRBJ2-7
CDR3aa: CATSAPFLPYEQYF
CDR3nt: TGTGCCACCAGTGCCCCATTCCTACCGTACGAGCAGTACTTC

abundance: NA
v_gene: TRBV12-3/TRBV12-4
d_gene: TRBD2
j_gene: TRBJ2-5
CDR3aa: CASRGLAGGILRETQYF
CDR3nt: TGTGCCAGCAGGGGACTAGCGGGAGGTATCCTAAGAGAGACCCAGTACTTC

abundance: NA
v_gene: TRBV5-1
d_gene: TRBD2
j_gene: TRBJ2-1
CDR3aa: CASSPGGASGRGRFF
CDR3nt: TGCGCCAGCAGCCCCGGTGGGGCTAGCGGGAGGGGCCGGTTCTTC

abundance: NA
v_gene: TRBV19
d_gene: NA
j_gene: TRBJ2-7
CDR3aa: CASSTLDYEQYF
CDR3nt: TGTGCCAGTAGTACACTAGACTACGAGCAGTACTTC

abundance: NA
v_gene: TRBV7-3
d_gene: NA
j_gene: TRBJ2-1
CDR3aa: CASSSDYGSYNEQFF
CDR3nt: TGTGCCAGCAGCTCGGACTACGGCTCCTACAATGAGCAGTTCTTC

abundance: many
v_gene: TRBV4-1
d_gene: TRBD2
j_gene: TRBJ2-1
CDR3aa: CASSQGGSGVLAGGRGNEQFF
CDR3nt: TGCGCCAGCAGCCAAGGCGGATCCGGGGTACTAGCGGGAGGCCGGGGCAATGAGCAGTTCTTC

abundance: many
v_gene: TRBV10-2
d_gene: TRBD1
j_gene: TRBJ1-6
CDR3aa: CASAQGGKVTSPLHF
CDR3nt: TGCGCCAGCGCGCAGGGGGGAAAGGTTACTTCACCCCTCCACTTT

abundance: few
v_gene: TRBV15
d_gene: TRBD1
j_gene: TRBJ1-1
CDR3aa: CATSRDSSRGSTEAFF
CDR3nt: TGTGCCACCAGCAGAGATTCAAGCAGGGGGTCCACTGAAGCTTTCTTT

abundance: few
v_gene: TRBV12-3/TRBV12-4
d_gene: TRBD2
j_gene: TRBJ2-6
CDR3aa: CASLFGGSGANVLTF
CDR3nt: TGTGCCAGCCTCTTCGGGGGGTCTGGGGCCAACGTCCTGACTTTC

abundance: NA
v_gene: TRBV7-2
d_gene: NA
j_gene: TRBJ2-1
CDR3aa: CASSPGAGKPYNEQFF
CDR3nt: TGTGCCAGCAGCCCAGGGGCAGGGAAGCCCTACAATGAGCAGTTCTTC

abundance: NA
v_gene: TRBV30
d_gene: TRBD1
j_gene: TRBJ1-2
CDR3aa: CAWSPWTGGYGYTF
CDR3nt: TGTGCCTGGAGTCCCTGGACAGGGGGATATGGCTACACCTTC

abundance: NA
v_gene: TRBV6-2/TRBV6-3
d_gene: NA
j_gene: TRBJ2-1
CDR3aa: CASSYPRPQGGLPVSSYNEQFF
CDR3nt: TGTGCCAGCAGTTATCCCCGTCCCCAGGGGGGCCTTCCTGTGAGCTCCTACAATGAGCAGTTCTTC

abundance: NA
v_gene: TRBV5-5
d_gene: NA
j_gene: TRBJ2-3
CDR3aa: CASSLAARVHTDTQYF
CDR3nt: TGTGCCAGCAGCTTGGCGGCTCGGGTCCACACAGATACGCAGTATTTT

abundance: few
v_gene: TRBV12-3/TRBV12-4
d_gene: TRBD2
j_gene: TRBJ2-1
CDR3aa: CASSPRLAGVGEQFF
CDR3nt: TGTGCCAGCAGCCCCAGACTAGCGGGAGTAGGGGAGCAGTTCTTC

abundance: NA
v_gene: TRBV7-9
d_gene: NA
j_gene: TRBJ2-7
CDR3aa: CASSWDTSYEQYF
CDR3nt: TGTGCCAGCAGCTGGGACACTTCCTACGAGCAGTACTTC

abundance: NA
v_gene: TRBV7-3
d_gene: NA
j_gene: TRBJ2-7
CDR3aa: CASSSVVGSGYEQYF
CDR3nt: TGTGCCAGCAGCTCCGTTGTGGGGTCGGGGTACGAGCAGTACTTC